The rows below give T cell receptor beta chains drawn from one sample of a study of CD8+ T cells in alopecia areata. Clones were sequenced by immunoSEQ multiplex PCR, and TCRdb holds only the in-frame ones, with some missing. This table has about 270,000 clones, roughly 63% appearing once. The starting material was CD4+ T cells sorted from blood, obtained around week 54, from a patient treated with tofacitinib. The receptors here all came from a human donor with alopecia areata. CDR3s include the opening cysteine and the closing phenylalanine or tryptophan. The order of the fields is D gene, V gene, J gene, clone size, CDR3 protein, CDR3 DNA. D genes are given only for firm matches. Clone size is not always given. Where it is, it says once, few, many or a class for expanded clones.

D gene: .
V gene: TRBV5-4
J gene: TRBJ2-5
clone size: .
CDR3 protein: CASSSIGRDQETQYF
CDR3 DNA: TGTGCCAGCAGCTCTATAGGGAGAGATCAAGAGACCCAGTACTTC

D gene: .
V gene: TRBV4-1
J gene: TRBJ1-5
clone size: .
CDR3 protein: CASSPPTDNQPQHF
CDR3 DNA: TGCGCCAGCAGCCCCCCGACAGACAATCAGCCCCAGCATTTT

D gene: .
V gene: TRBV29-1
J gene: TRBJ1-5
clone size: .
CDR3 protein: CSVGGRGDQPQHF
CDR3 DNA: TGCAGCGTTGGGGGCCGGGGTGATCAGCCCCAGCATTTT

D gene: .
V gene: TRBV5-1
J gene: TRBJ1-1
clone size: few
CDR3 protein: CASSPIQGSNTEAFF
CDR3 DNA: TGCGCCAGCAGCCCCATCCAGGGGTCGAACACTGAAGCTTTCTTT

D gene: .
V gene: TRBV6-5
J gene: TRBJ1-1
clone size: .
CDR3 protein: CASTRGGGNTEAFF
CDR3 DNA: TGTGCCAGCACCCGGGGAGGGGGGAACACTGAAGCTTTCTTT

D gene: TRBD1
V gene: TRBV30
J gene: TRBJ1-1
clone size: .
CDR3 protein: CAFYRGIEAFF
CDR3 DNA: TGTGCCTTTTACAGGGGAATTGAAGCTTTCTTT

D gene: .
V gene: TRBV18
J gene: TRBJ1-6
clone size: once
CDR3 protein: CASSNAATGGVMNSPLHF
CDR3 DNA: TGTGCCAGCTCGAACGCCGCGACGGGGGGGGTAATGAATTCACCCCTCCACTTT

D gene: TRBD1
V gene: TRBV5-1
J gene: TRBJ2-7
clone size: .
CDR3 protein: CASSLGPGQVSSYEQYF
CDR3 DNA: TGCGCCAGCAGCTTGGGGCCGGGACAGGTTAGCTCCTACGAGCAGTACTTC

D gene: .
V gene: TRBV7-9
J gene: TRBJ2-4
clone size: .
CDR3 protein: CASSLAQNIQYF
CDR3 DNA: TGTGCCAGCAGCTTAGCACAAAACATTCAGTACTTC

D gene: TRBD2
V gene: TRBV30
J gene: TRBJ2-5
clone size: .
CDR3 protein: CAWSRKGEGGVQETQYF
CDR3 DNA: TGTGCCTGGAGCAGGAAAGGGGAGGGCGGGGTCCAAGAGACCCAGTACTTC

D gene: .
V gene: TRBV30
J gene: TRBJ1-1
clone size: .
CDR3 protein: CAWSKFGNTEAFF
CDR3 DNA: TGTGCCTGGAGTAAATTCGGAAACACTGAAGCTTTCTTT

D gene: TRBD1
V gene: TRBV7-2
J gene: TRBJ1-2
clone size: .
CDR3 protein: CASSFIPQGGENGYTF
CDR3 DNA: TGTGCCAGCAGCTTTATTCCGCAGGGGGGAGAGAATGGCTACACCTTC

D gene: .
V gene: TRBV27
J gene: TRBJ1-6
clone size: .
CDR3 protein: CASSPTRSYNSPLHF
CDR3 DNA: TGTGCCAGCAGTCCCACCCGCTCCTATAATTCACCCCTCCACTTT

D gene: .
V gene: TRBV19
J gene: TRBJ1-5
clone size: .
CDR3 protein: CASSPNHRGNQPQHF
CDR3 DNA: TGTGCCAGTAGCCCCAACCACAGGGGCAATCAGCCCCAGCATTTT

D gene: .
V gene: TRBV19
J gene: TRBJ1-5
clone size: few
CDR3 protein: CASSISGPQHF
CDR3 DNA: TGTGCCAGTAGTATCTCGGGGCCCCAGCATTTT

D gene: .
V gene: TRBV25-1
J gene: TRBJ2-5
clone size: .
CDR3 protein: CASSEAGVQETQYF
CDR3 DNA: TGTGCCAGCAGTGAAGCAGGGGTCCAAGAGACCCAGTACTTC

D gene: .
V gene: TRBV11-3
J gene: TRBJ2-5
clone size: once
CDR3 protein: CASSLAGQQETQYF
CDR3 DNA: TGTGCCAGCAGCTTAGCAGGACAACAAGAGACCCAGTACTTC

D gene: .
V gene: TRBV30
J gene: TRBJ1-2
clone size: few
CDR3 protein: CARKGRSNYGYTF
CDR3 DNA: TGTGCCAGAAAAGGGCGCTCTAACTATGGCTACACCTTC

D gene: .
V gene: TRBV29-1
J gene: TRBJ2-3
clone size: .
CDR3 protein: CSVELGGADTQYF
CDR3 DNA: TGCAGCGTTGAACTGGGGGGTGCAGATACGCAGTATTTT

D gene: TRBD2
V gene: TRBV7-2
J gene: TRBJ2-5
clone size: .
CDR3 protein: CASSTSGGGETQYF
CDR3 DNA: TGTGCCAGCAGCACTAGCGGGGGCGGAGAGACCCAGTACTTC

D gene: .
V gene: TRBV7-9
J gene: TRBJ2-1
clone size: .
CDR3 protein: CASSLVTGDEQFF
CDR3 DNA: TGTGCCAGCAGCTTAGTTACGGGGGATGAGCAGTTCTTC

D gene: .
V gene: TRBV6-6
J gene: TRBJ2-2
clone size: .
CDR3 protein: CASSYSGQGELFF
CDR3 DNA: TGTGCCAGCAGTTACAGTGGGCAGGGGGAGCTGTTTTTT

D gene: .
V gene: TRBV5-1
J gene: TRBJ2-7
clone size: .
CDR3 protein: CASSIRVGEQYF
CDR3 DNA: TGCGCCAGCAGCATCAGGGTTGGAGAGCAGTACTTC

D gene: .
V gene: TRBV19
J gene: TRBJ2-1
clone size: .
CDR3 protein: CASSIDTYNEQFF
CDR3 DNA: TGTGCCAGTAGTATTGACACTTACAATGAGCAGTTCTTC